A single sample is the source of the 28 T cell receptor beta chains below, sequenced in a study of T cell responses to AZD1222 COVID-19 vaccine. Generated by immunoSEQ multiplex PCR, the TCRdb table keeps only in-frame clones and is missing some. The table records about 130,000 clones, 70% to 90% of them present only once. The starting material was peripheral blood, obtained on day 0 of AZD1222 vaccination. The receptors here all came from an adult in good health.

The V gene is TRBV10-1, the J gene TRBJ1-5, with D uncertain. The germline V gene has CDR1 WNHNN and CDR2 SYGVQD (reference sequence). The V gene lost 5 bases and the J gene lost 4 bases, with 9 bases spanning the gap. The CDR3 is made up of 13 amino acids. The CDR3 DNA is TGCGCCAGCAGTTACAGCGGGAATCAGCCCCAGCATTTT. Translation: CASSYSGNQPQHF.

The chain joins TRBV2 to TRBJ2-1, with TRBD2 as a possible D gene (7 bases). Germline V gene lookup returns CDR1 SNHLY and CDR2 FYNNEI. The CDR3 has 15 amino acids. Trimming removed 4 bases at V and 4 bases at J, with 14 bases between. The CDR3 nucleotides read TGTGCCAGCAGTGCAGAACAGGGACTATACAATGAGCAGTTCTTC. Amino acids: CASSAEQGLYNEQFF.

This chain links TRBV25-1 with TRBJ2-7; TRBD1 agrees at 8 bases. V trimming: 4 bases; J trimming: 7 bases; junction bases outside the gene matches: 15. Germline CDR1 reads MGHDK; CDR2 reads SYGVNS. This CDR3 comprises 16 residues. The CDR3, as DNA: TGTGCCAGCAGTGTTCGGGACAGGTCTGAAGGCGGTGAGCAGTACTTC. Encoded protein: CASSVRDRSEGGEQYF.

J is TRBJ1-4 and V is TRBV27, with D possibly TRBD1 on 6 matching bases. The CDR3 runs to 13 residues. Germline values: CDR1 MNHEY, CDR2 SMNVEV (reference sequence). V shed 4 bases and J shed 8 bases, with 11 bases lying between them. CDR3 protein: CASSSEGGEKLFF. In DNA, the CDR3 is TGTGCCAGCAGTTCCGAAGGGGGGGAAAAACTGTTTTTT.

This chain connects TRBV19 to TRBJ2-3; 11 bases line up with TRBD2. With V trimmed by 10 bases and J by 0 bases, 3 bases remained unmatched. Germline CDR1 reads LNHDA; CDR2 reads SQIVND (reference sequence). CDR3 length: 14 amino acids. The CDR3 nucleotides are TGTGCCACAAGGACTAGCGGGAGCACAGATACGCAGTATTTT. This gives the protein CATRTSGSTDTQYF.

The rearrangement links TRBV11-2 to TRBJ2-3; D call uncertain. CDR1 and CDR2 from the germline V gene are SGHAT and FQNNGV. There are 13 residues in the CDR3. V was pared by 0 bases and J by 2 bases, with 3 bases between. The CDR3 nucleotides are TGTGCCAGCAGCTTAGAGGACACAGATACGCAGTATTTT. Its protein is CASSLEDTDTQYF.

The chain carries TRBV6-5 and TRBJ1-2, with TRBD1 as a possible D gene (5 bases). There are 14 residues in the CDR3. The germline V and J ends were trimmed by 6 bases and 2 bases, with 13 bases remaining between them. Germline CDR1 reads MNHEY; CDR2 reads SVGAGI. The CDR3 protein is CASRTGTTNYGYTF. The CDR3 coding sequence is TGTGCCAGCAGAACCGGGACTACGAACTATGGCTACACCTTC.

The chain uses TRBV3-1 (or the pseudogene TRBV3-2) and TRBJ1-2; maybe TRBD1 (6 bases). The CDR3 is made up of 15 amino acids. Trimming removed 4 bases at V and 3 bases at J, with 15 bases between. Germline CDR1 reads LGHDT; CDR2 reads YNNKEL (reference sequence). CDR3 sequence (DNA): TGTGCCAGCAGCCTCGGGAAGGGGGTTTACTATGGCTACACCTTC. Its protein is CASSLGKGVYYGYTF.

J is TRBJ1-1 and V is TRBV11-2; D ambiguous. The CDR3 spans 12 residues. The germline V and J ends were trimmed by 3 bases and 3 bases, with 5 bases remaining between them. CDR1 SGHAT and CDR2 FQNNGV come from the germline V gene. CDR3 sequence (DNA): TGTGCCAGCAGCTTTTGGGACACTGAAGCTTTCTTT. Its translation: CASSFWDTEAFF.

The V and J genes are TRBV6-2 or TRBV6-3 and TRBJ2-5; TRBD1 or TRBD2 may be the D gene (5 bases each). V lost 6 bases to trimming and J lost 7 bases, with 21 bases between them. Germline V gene lookup returns CDR1 MNHEY and CDR2 SVGEGT. CDR3 size: 15 residues. The CDR3 sequence is CASSPWGTRAGTQYF. The CDR3 nucleotides are TGTGCCAGCAGCCCCTGGGGGACCAGAGCCGGGACCCAGTACTTC.

This chain links TRBV19 with TRBJ1-2; tentatively, D is TRBD1 (5 bases). Germline-derived CDR1 and CDR2 are LNHDA and SQIVND (reference sequence). The V end was cut by 6 bases, the J end by 7 bases, with 9 bases between. This CDR3 is built from 11 residues. The chain's CDR3 is CASSDSRGYTF. The CDR3 coding sequence is TGTGCCAGTAGCGACAGTCGTGGCTACACCTTC.

J is TRBJ1-4 and V is TRBV4-1; no reliable D call. V was clipped by 1 base and J by 0 bases, with 9 bases between them. The V gene's germline CDR1 is MGHRA and CDR2 YSYEKL. The CDR3 totals 16 residues. The CDR3 loop reads CASSQVILATNEKLFF. The CDR3 DNA sequence: TGCGCCAGCAGCCAAGTTATTCTTGCAACTAATGAAAAACTGTTTTTT.

The chain has TRBV11-2 and TRBJ2-5; 9 positions agree with TRBD2. V was pared by 2 bases and J by 3 bases, with 4 bases of the junction left unmatched. The germline gives CDR1 SGHAT, CDR2 FQNNGV. CDR3 length: 15 residues. The CDR3 region is CASSLRGRAEETQYF. As DNA, the CDR3 is TGTGCCAGCAGCTTACGCGGGAGGGCCGAAGAGACCCAGTACTTC.

The V and J genes are TRBV27 and TRBJ2-1, with D hard to call. The CDR3 loop spans 14 amino acids. The germline V gene has CDR1 MNHEY and CDR2 SMNVEV (reference sequence). The ends were cut back, 5 bases at V and 0 bases at J, with 8 bases in the middle. The CDR3 sequence: CASSPVDSYNEQFF. As DNA, the CDR3 is TGTGCCAGCAGTCCGGTGGACTCCTACAATGAGCAGTTCTTC.

The chain has TRBV30 and TRBJ1-3, with D unresolved. The V and J ends lost 3 bases and 0 bases respectively, with 12 bases between them. The CDR3 totals 15 residues. CDR1 is GTSNPN and CDR2 is SVGIG in the germline V gene (reference sequence). The CDR3 sequence: CAWRLGLDSGNTIYF. For the CDR3, the DNA is TGTGCCTGGAGATTGGGTTTAGACTCTGGAAACACCATATATTTT.

V and J are TRBV19 and TRBJ2-3; no clear D. Trimming removed 6 bases at V and 2 bases at J, with 9 bases between. Germline CDR1 LNHDA, CDR2 SQIVND (reference sequence). The CDR3 has 13 residues. In nucleotides, the CDR3 is TGTGCCAGTAGCTATCTCCCCACAGATACGCAGTATTTT. It translates to CASSYLPTDTQYF.

V usage is TRBV19 and J usage is TRBJ2-7, with 7 bases aligning to TRBD1. The CDR3 covers 15 residues. V trimming: 3 bases; J trimming: 2 bases; junction bases outside the gene matches: 7. Germline CDR1 reads LNHDA; CDR2 reads SQIVND (reference sequence). The DNA of the CDR3 is TGTGCCAGTAGTATCCGGGACAGTCTCCCCTACGAGCAGTACTTC. It encodes CASSIRDSLPYEQYF.

The chain recombines TRBV10-3 with TRBJ1-2, with 10 bases that match TRBD1. Trimming cost V 3 bases and J 8 bases; bases outside gene matches: 9. The V gene's germline CDR1 is ENHRY and CDR2 SYGVKD. This CDR3 has 15 residues. The CDR3 nucleotides are TGTGCCATCAGTGAAGGGGACAGGGGATCATACGGCTACACCTTC. As protein: CAISEGDRGSYGYTF.

J is TRBJ2-7 and V is TRBV7-2; a weak D match, TRBD1 (6 bases). The V gene lost 4 bases and the J gene lost 0 bases, with 10 bases spanning the gap. CDR3 length: 14 residues. CDR1 is SGHTA, CDR2 FQGNSA, per germline. The chain's CDR3 is CASSWQGSSYEQYF. CDR3 nucleotide sequence: TGTGCCAGCAGCTGGCAGGGGAGCTCCTACGAGCAGTACTTC.

The rearrangement links TRBV30 to TRBJ2-1; the D gene is possibly TRBD1 (6 bases). V lost 2 bases and J 9 bases, leaving 14 bases between the germline ends. Germline values: CDR1 GTSNPN, CDR2 SVGIG (reference sequence). CDR3 length: 13 amino acids. The CDR3 DNA sequence: TGTGCCTGGAGTCGGAGTGGGGGCGGTGAGCAGTTCTTC. Protein sequence: CAWSRSGGGEQFF.

This clone showed up just a few times. This chain links TRBV11-2 with TRBJ2-1, with a tentative D call TRBD1 (5 bases). The germline CDR1 and CDR2 sequences are SGHAT and FQNNGV. Trimming took off 1 base at V and 10 bases at J, with 11 bases between the two ends. The CDR3 runs 13 residues. In DNA, the CDR3 is TGTGCCAGCAGCTTAGTATACAGGAACGAGCAGTTCTTC. Translation gives CASSLVYRNEQFF.

The CDR3 DNA reads TGTGCCAGCAGCTTAATAGTGGGAGGGTTTGGTGAGCAGTTCTTC. Its translation: CASSLIVGGFGEQFF. This sequence joins TRBV11-2 and TRBJ2-1; 7 bases match TRBD2. This CDR3 contains 15 residues. Trimming removed 2 bases from V and 9 bases from J; junction bases left unmatched: 10. The V gene's germline CDR1 is SGHAT and CDR2 FQNNGV.

This sequence joins TRBV30 and TRBJ1-2; D gene unclear. This CDR3 has 14 amino acids. CDR1 and CDR2 (germline): GTSNPN, SVGIG (reference sequence). Trimming took off 7 bases at V and 1 base at J, with 16 bases between the two ends. The CDR3 region has the DNA TGTGCCTCGCGGACTTTCCCTGATAACTATGGCTACACCTTC. This sequence encodes CASRTFPDNYGYTF.

V is TRBV5-1 and J is TRBJ1-1; TRBD1 matches 7 bases. CDR1 is SGHRS, CDR2 YFSETQ, per germline. V was pared by 3 bases and J by 0 bases, with 5 bases of the junction left unmatched. The CDR3 runs to 15 residues. DNA of the CDR3: TGCGCCAGCAGCTCCTGGACAGGCTTGAACACTGAAGCTTTCTTT. Translating it yields CASSSWTGLNTEAFF.

The rearrangement links TRBV19 to TRBJ2-1; perhaps TRBD2 as D (5 bases). The CDR3 runs to 17 residues. Between the trimmed V and J ends, which lost 6 bases and 0 bases, there was a span of 18 bases. Germline assignment: CDR1 LNHDA and CDR2 SQIVND (reference sequence). DNA of the CDR3: TGTGCCAGTAGATTTTCCTCGGGGTGGGGCTCCTACAATGAGCAGTTCTTC. This sequence encodes CASRFSSGWGSYNEQFF.

V is TRBV11-2 and J is TRBJ2-3, with D possibly being TRBD1 or TRBD2 (5 bases each). The germline gives CDR1 SGHAT, CDR2 FQNNGV. The CDR3 contains 15 residues. V was clipped by 5 bases and J by 2 bases, with 14 bases between them. CDR3 nucleotides: TGTGCCAGCAGCCCCCCAGGGAGTTTCACAGATACGCAGTATTTT. This codes for CASSPPGSFTDTQYF.

This rearrangement joins TRBV4-1 to TRBJ1-4; 7 bases are shared with TRBD1. The V gene's germline CDR1 is MGHRA and CDR2 YSYEKL. Trimming took 2 bases from V and 7 from J; bases not matched to a gene: 10. The CDR3 consists of 16 residues. The CDR3 nucleotides read TGCGCCAGCAGCCAAACCCCCGCAGGGGGACTTGAAAAACTGTTTTTT. It translates to CASSQTPAGGLEKLFF.

The gene calls are TRBV5-1 and TRBJ2-7, with 7 bases that match TRBD2. The trim removed 3 bases at V and 2 bases at J, leaving 11 bases unmatched. Germline assignment: CDR1 SGHRS and CDR2 YFSETQ. This CDR3 has 16 residues. CDR3 coding DNA: TGCGCCAGCAGCTCCCGCCCCCGGGAGGACCCCTACGAGCAGTACTTC. Translating gives CASSSRPREDPYEQYF. The whole variable domain, remainder taken from reference TRBV5-1 and TRBJ2-7, is KAGVTQTPRYLIKTRGQQVTLSCSPISGHRSVSWYQQTPGQGLQFLFEYFSETQRNKGNFPGRFSGRQFSNSRSEMNVSTLELGDSALYLCASSSRPREDPYEQYFGPGTRLTVT.